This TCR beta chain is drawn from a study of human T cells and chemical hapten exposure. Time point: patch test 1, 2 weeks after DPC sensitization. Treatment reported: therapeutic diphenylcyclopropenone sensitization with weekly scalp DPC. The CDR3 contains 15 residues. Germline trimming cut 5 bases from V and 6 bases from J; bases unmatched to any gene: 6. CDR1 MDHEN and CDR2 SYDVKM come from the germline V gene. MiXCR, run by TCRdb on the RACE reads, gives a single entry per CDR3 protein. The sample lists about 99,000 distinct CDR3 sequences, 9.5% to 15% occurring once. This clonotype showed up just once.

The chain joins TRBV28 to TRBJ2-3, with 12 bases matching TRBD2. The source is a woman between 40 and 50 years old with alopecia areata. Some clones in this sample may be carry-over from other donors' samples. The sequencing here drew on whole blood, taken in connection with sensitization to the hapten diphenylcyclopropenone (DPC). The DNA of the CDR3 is TGTGCCAGCAGTGCCCTAGCGGGAGGGTGGGATACGCAGTATTTT. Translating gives CASSALAGGWDTQYF. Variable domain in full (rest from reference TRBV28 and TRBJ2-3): DVKVTQSSRYLVKRTGEKVFLECVQDMDHENMFWYRQDPGLGLRLIYFSYDVKMKEKGDIPEGYSVSREKKERFSLILESASTNQTSMYLCASSALAGGWDTQYFGPGTRLTVL.